The 32 T cell receptor beta chains reported below all come from one sample, sequenced in a study of blood T cell repertoires in COVID-19. TCRdb keeps only in-frame clones here, not all; method: immunoSEQ multiplex PCR. Of approximately 130,000 clones listed, around four fifths are singletons. Sample: peripheral blood. These receptors all come from a human donor in a cohort sampled during active COVID-19.

This clone has only a few counts. The chain is built from TRBV7-2 and TRBJ1-5, with D unresolved. V gave up 3 bases and J gave up 0 bases, with 9 bases separating them. The CDR3 sequence is 15 residues long. Germline CDR1 and CDR2: SGHTA and FQGNSA. The CDR3 DNA reads TGTGCCAGCAGCTTGTACGCAGATAGCAATCAGCCCCAGCATTTT. Amino acids: CASSLYADSNQPQHF.

Only a few counts were recorded for this clone. The chain couples TRBV30 to TRBJ2-7; 12 positions match TRBD2. Germline assignment: CDR1 GTSNPN and CDR2 SVGIG (reference sequence). This CDR3 comprises 17 residues. Trimming at V came to 0 bases and at J to 3 bases, leaving 9 bases not matched to a gene. CDR3 sequence (DNA): TGTGCCTGGAGTGTAGCGGCTAGCGGGAGGGCCGTCTACGAGCAGTACTTC. Residues: CAWSVAASGRAVYEQYF.

The V and J genes are TRBV6-6 and TRBJ2-2, with 13 bases matching TRBD2. Germline lookup yields CDR1 MNHNY and CDR2 SVGAGI (reference sequence). The junction had 8 bases not matched to a gene; V was cut back by 5 bases and J by 8 bases. The CDR3 extends over 16 amino acids. Written as DNA, the CDR3 is TGTGCCAGCAGTAGACCCGGGACTAGCGGGATTGGGGAGCTGTTTTTT. Encoded protein: CASSRPGTSGIGELFF.

The chain links TRBV2 to TRBJ1-4; 8 bases map to TRBD1. V trimming: 6 bases; J trimming: 8 bases; junction bases outside the gene matches: 2. Germline CDR1 is SNHLY and CDR2 is FYNNEI. There are 12 residues in the CDR3. CDR3 sequence: CASRGTGEKLFF. Written as DNA, the CDR3 is TGTGCCAGCAGGGGGACAGGCGAAAAACTGTTTTTT. Full variable domain (remainder filled in from reference TRBV2 and TRBJ1-4): EPEVTQTPSHQVTQMGQEVILRCVPISNHLYFYWYRQILGQKVEFLVSFYNNEISEKSEIFDDQFSVERPDGSNFTLKIRSTKLEDSAMYFCASRGTGEKLFFGSGTQLSVL.

This chain uses TRBV3-1 (or the pseudogene TRBV3-2) with TRBJ2-2, with D possibly TRBD1 on 5 matching bases. Trimming took off 8 bases at V and 0 bases at J, with 10 bases between the two ends. Germline V gene lookup returns CDR1 LGHDT and CDR2 YNNKEL (reference sequence). This CDR3 has 14 amino acids. The CDR3 region is CASCRTSNTGELFF. The CDR3 bases are TGTGCCAGCTGCAGGACATCGAACACCGGGGAGCTGTTTTTT.

The chain combines TRBV20-1 with TRBJ2-7; TRBD2 might be the D (5 bases). Trimming removed 3 bases at V and 4 bases at J, with 16 bases between. This CDR3 region has 14 residues. The germline V gene encodes CDR1 DFQATT and CDR2 SNEGSKA (reference sequence). For the CDR3, the DNA is TGCAGTGCTAGTAGTGGCGGAGGTATTTACGAGCAGTACTTC. Its translation is CSASSGGGIYEQYF.

The sample holds a few counts of this clone. V usage is TRBV6-6 and J usage is TRBJ2-2; TRBD2 might be the D (6 bases). Trimming left V 5 bases short and J 6 bases short, with 13 bases between. The CDR3 consists of 14 residues. Germline CDR1 and CDR2: MNHNY and SVGAGI (reference sequence). CDR3 residues: CASSLDGSPGELFF. CDR3 sequence (DNA): TGTGCCAGCAGTCTTGACGGGAGTCCCGGGGAGCTGTTTTTT.

The chain is built from TRBV5-1 and TRBJ1-4; weak D call: TRBD1 (5 bases). Germline V gene lookup returns CDR1 SGHRS and CDR2 YFSETQ. Trimming removed 6 bases from V and 4 bases from J, with 7 bases in between. The CDR3 length is 12 residues. CDR3 in DNA: TGCGCCAGCAACAGGCTTAATGAAAAACTGTTTTTT. It is translated as CASNRLNEKLFF.

This clone has just one count. This sequence joins TRBV4-3 and TRBJ1-2, with a possible D match to TRBD1 (5 bases). V gave up 5 bases and J gave up 3 bases, with 13 bases separating them. Germline V lookup: CDR1 LGHNA, CDR2 YSLEER. The CDR3 has 14 residues. CDR3 region: CASSGRGSDYGYTF. CDR3 bases: TGCGCCAGCAGCGGAAGGGGATCCGACTATGGCTACACCTTC.

The chain is built from TRBV5-4 and TRBJ2-3; 8 bases fit TRBD2. Germline CDR1 reads SGHNT; CDR2 reads YYREEE (reference sequence). The CDR3 contains 20 residues. With 2 bases clipped from V and 2 bases from J, the junction kept 19 bases outside the gene matches. The CDR3 loop is CASSFPVDGAGVANTDTQYF. Written as DNA, the CDR3 is TGTGCCAGCAGCTTCCCCGTAGATGGAGCGGGGGTCGCTAACACAGATACGCAGTATTTT.

The V and J genes are TRBV19 and TRBJ2-2; a possible D gene is TRBD1 (5 bases). The CDR3 runs to 15 residues. V gave up 3 bases and J gave up 0 bases, with 8 bases separating them. Germline CDR1 and CDR2: LNHDA and SQIVND (reference sequence). CDR3 nucleotides: TGTGCCAGTAGTATCTCACAGGCGAACACCGGGGAGCTGTTTTTT. Amino acid sequence: CASSISQANTGELFF. The whole variable domain, remainder taken from reference TRBV19 and TRBJ2-2, is DGGITQSPKYLFRKEGQNVTLSCEQNLNHDAMYWYRQDPGQGLRLIYYSQIVNDFQKGDIAEGYSVSREKKESFPLTVTSAQKNPTAFYLCASSISQANTGELFFGEGSRLTVL.

J is TRBJ1-3 and V is TRBV27, with a possible D match to TRBD1 (6 bases). CDR1 is MNHEY, CDR2 SMNVEV, per germline (reference sequence). There are 21 residues in the CDR3. V was shortened by 5 bases and J by 0 bases, with 29 bases between the two germline ends. DNA for the CDR3: TGTGCCAGCAGTCGCAGAGCGGACAGATACAGACAACTTTACTCTGGAAACACCATATATTTT. Protein product: CASSRRADRYRQLYSGNTIYF.

V gene TRBV6-4 combines with J gene TRBJ2-3; 8 bases are shared with TRBD1. The CDR3 runs to 15 residues. Trimming removed 6 bases from V and 7 bases from J; junction bases left unmatched: 12. Germline V gene data show CDR1 as MRHNA and CDR2 as SNTAGT. CDR3 nucleotides: TGTGCCAGCAGGGAACAGGGGGACAGCTCGTATACGCAGTATTTT. This codes for CASREQGDSSYTQYF.

The rearrangement joins TRBV9 to TRBJ2-6; D ambiguous. This CDR3 is 14 amino acids long. Germline-derived CDR1 and CDR2 are SGDLS and YYNGEE. Deletions cut 4 bases from V and 0 bases from J, with 5 bases between. The CDR3 loop is CASSPRSGANVLTF. The DNA for the CDR3 is TGTGCCAGCAGCCCCCGCTCTGGGGCCAACGTCCTGACTTTC.

V gene TRBV19 combines with J gene TRBJ2-7; 9 nucleotides agree with TRBD2. Germline V gene sequence: CDR1 LNHDA, CDR2 SQIVND (reference sequence). Unmatched junction bases numbered 8, after V lost 4 bases and J lost 4 bases. The CDR3 is made up of 15 amino acids. CDR3 loop: CASSSGRAGVYEQYF. The DNA for the CDR3 is TGTGCCAGTAGTAGCGGGAGGGCCGGAGTTTACGAGCAGTACTTC. Full variable domain (remainder filled in from reference TRBV19 and TRBJ2-7): DGGITQSPKYLFRKEGQNVTLSCEQNLNHDAMYWYRQDPGQGLRLIYYSQIVNDFQKGDIAEGYSVSREKKESFPLTVTSAQKNPTAFYLCASSSGRAGVYEQYFGPGTRLTVT.

The chain combines TRBV18 with TRBJ2-5; 7 bases are a match to TRBD1. The J segment lost 5 bases and the V segment lost 1 base, leaving 13 bases of the junction unmatched. CDR1 and CDR2 from the germline V gene are KGHSH and LQKENI. This CDR3 has 17 residues. The CDR3 nucleotides read TGTGCCAGCTCACCACTGCCGGGACAGACATCGGCGGAGACCCAGTACTTC. It specifies CASSPLPGQTSAETQYF.

The chain combines TRBV24-1 with TRBJ1-1; TRBD1 matches 8 bases. CDR1 and CDR2 from the germline V gene are KGHDR and SFDVKD. Trimming took 10 bases from V and 0 from J; bases not matched to a gene: 12. This CDR3 has 16 residues. The CDR3 sequence: CATRQGPSHMNTEAFF. CDR3 DNA: TGTGCCACAAGACAGGGGCCGTCTCACATGAACACTGAAGCTTTCTTT.

The chain uses TRBV18 and TRBJ2-2; a possible D gene is TRBD1 (5 bases). Trimming removed 4 bases at V and 2 bases at J, with 8 bases between. The CDR3 length is 14 residues. Germline values: CDR1 KGHSH, CDR2 LQKENI. For the CDR3, the DNA is TGTGCCAGCTCACTGGACATAAACACCGGGGAGCTGTTTTTT. It encodes CASSLDINTGELFF.

This clone appeared a few times. The rearrangement uses TRBV28 and TRBJ2-7, with D possibly TRBD1 on 5 matching bases. The V and J ends lost 9 bases and 4 bases respectively, with 16 bases between them. The germline V gene has CDR1 MDHEN and CDR2 SYDVKM. The CDR3 is 13 residues long. The CDR3 sequence is CARDLDKEYEQYF. CDR3 DNA: TGTGCCAGAGACCTGGACAAGGAGTACGAGCAGTACTTC.

The gene calls are TRBV5-4 and TRBJ1-2; tentatively, D is TRBD1 (6 bases). CDR1 is SGHNT and CDR2 is YYREEE in the germline V gene (reference sequence). The CDR3 spans 13 residues. The V gene lost 3 bases and the J gene lost 5 bases, with 11 bases spanning the gap. CDR3 DNA sequence: TGTGCCAGCAGCTGGAAGGGGGAGTATGGCTACACCTTC. It encodes CASSWKGEYGYTF. Full variable domain (remainder filled in from reference TRBV5-4 and TRBJ1-2): ETGVTQSPTHLIKTRGQQVTLRCSSQSGHNTVSWYQQALGQGPQFIFQYYREEENGRGNFPPRFSGLQFPNYSSELNVNALELDDSALYLCASSWKGEYGYTFGSGTRLTVV.

This rearrangement joins TRBV5-8 to TRBJ2-7, with D perhaps TRBD2 (9 bases). The CDR3 is 18 residues long. V lost 0 bases and J 5 bases, leaving 24 bases between the germline ends. From germline, CDR1 is SGHTS and CDR2 YDEGEE. CDR3 DNA sequence: TGTGCCAGCAGCTTGGTGACAGGGGATGTAGCGGGAGTCCACGAGCAGTACTTC. This gives the protein CASSLVTGDVAGVHEQYF.

CDR3 nucleotide sequence: TGCGCCAGCAGCTTGGGCAGCTATGGCTACACCTTC. Its translation is CASSLGSYGYTF. The chain links TRBV5-1 to TRBJ1-2; D is unresolved. The germline V gene encodes CDR1 SGHRS and CDR2 YFSETQ. V was cut by 0 bases and J by 4 bases, with 4 bases left in between. The CDR3 sequence is 12 residues long.

This sequence joins TRBV29-1 and TRBJ1-5, with a tentative D call TRBD1 (6 bases). CDR3 length: 14 residues. Germline CDR1 SQVTM, CDR2 ANQGSEA. V was clipped by 6 bases and J by 4 bases, with 16 bases between them. CDR3 sequence: CSVWGGLTNQPQHF. CDR3 bases: TGCAGCGTGTGGGGGGGGCTGACGAATCAGCCCCAGCATTTT.

The V gene is TRBV14, the J gene TRBJ2-3; 7 bases fit TRBD2. The germline V gene has CDR1 SGHDN and CDR2 FVKESK. CDR3 size: 16 residues. V shed 6 bases, J shed 0 bases, and the junction held 9 bases outside the gene matches. Here the CDR3 reads CASSPFAGLSTDTQYF. The DNA for the CDR3 is TGTGCCAGCAGTCCCTTCGCGGGACTAAGCACAGATACGCAGTATTTT.

The rearrangement uses TRBV13 and TRBJ2-6, with D perhaps TRBD1 (6 bases). The V end was cut by 0 bases, the J end by 3 bases, with 15 bases between. Germline V gene sequence: CDR1 PRHDT, CDR2 FYEKMQ (reference sequence). CDR3 length: 18 amino acids. This CDR3 reads CASSLGRGGIFGANVLTF. The DNA for the CDR3 is TGTGCCAGCAGCTTAGGCCGAGGGGGTATCTTTGGGGCCAACGTCCTGACTTTC.

V is TRBV7-8 and J is TRBJ1-3; D perhaps matches TRBD1 (6 bases). Per germline, CDR1 SGHVS and CDR2 FQNEAQ. V lost 2 bases and J 0 bases, leaving 14 bases between the germline ends. CDR3 length equals 17 residues. This CDR3 reads CASSLLRRGISGNTIYF. In DNA form, the CDR3 reads TGTGCCAGCAGCTTATTACGCAGGGGAATCTCTGGAAACACCATATATTTT. Using reference TRBV7-8 and TRBJ1-3 for the parts outside the CDR3, the full variable domain is GAGVSQSPRYKVAKRGQDVALRCDPISGHVSLFWYQQALGQGPEFLTYFQNEAQLDKSGLPSDRFFAERPEGSVSTLKIQRTQQEDSAVYLCASSLLRRGISGNTIYFGEGSWLTVV.

The chain links TRBV30 to TRBJ2-1; 11 nucleotides line up with TRBD2. The germline CDR1 and CDR2 sequences are GTSNPN and SVGIG (reference sequence). This CDR3 comprises 13 residues. Trimming took 2 bases from V and 10 from J; bases not matched to a gene: 4. CDR3 DNA: TGTGCCTGGAGTACTAGCGGGGGTGTGGAGCAGTTCTTC. It yields the protein CAWSTSGGVEQFF.

The rearrangement links TRBV12-3 or TRBV12-4 to TRBJ2-3; D possibly corresponds to TRBD1 (6 bases). The CDR3 has 13 amino acids. Trimming pared 6 bases from V and 6 bases from J, leaving 13 bases between. CDR3 in amino acids: CASSLGQYDTQYF. CDR3 nucleotide sequence: TGTGCCAGCAGCTTGGGACAATACGATACGCAGTATTTT.

The chain carries TRBV7-2 and TRBJ1-4; the D is unclear. The V gene lost 1 base and the J gene lost 8 bases, with 11 bases spanning the gap. This CDR3 region has 14 residues. Germline-derived CDR1 and CDR2 are SGHTA and FQGNSA. The CDR3 region is CASSLVGASEKLFF. The CDR3 bases are TGTGCCAGCAGCTTAGTGGGAGCGTCGGAAAAACTGTTTTTT.

This clone was seen only a few times. The DNA of the CDR3 is TGCAGCGTTGGGAGAGGGGAGGACGGCTACACCTTC. This codes for CSVGRGEDGYTF. The chain has TRBV29-1 and TRBJ1-2; TRBD1 is a possible D gene (5 bases). The germline CDR1 and CDR2 sequences are SQVTM and ANQGSEA. The CDR3 is 12 amino acids. Trimming left V 4 bases short and J 8 bases short, with 14 bases between.

The chain carries TRBV27 and TRBJ1-1; 8 bases agree with TRBD1. Germline CDR1 and CDR2: MNHEY and SMNVEV (reference sequence). Trimming removed 4 bases from V and 7 bases from J; junction bases left unmatched: 14. The CDR3 sequence is 16 residues long. In DNA, the CDR3 is TGTGCCAGCAGTTCAGGACAGGGAGGGTGGGGGAATGAAGCTTTCTTT. This gives the protein CASSSGQGGWGNEAFF.

V gene TRBV28 combines with J gene TRBJ1-4, with 10 bases aligning to TRBD1. There are 16 residues in the CDR3. V gave up 4 bases and J gave up 7 bases; unmatched junction bases: 9. Germline V CDR1 and CDR2: MDHEN, SYDVKM. Written as DNA, the CDR3 is TGTGCCAGCAGTTCTGGCCGGGACAGGGGTAGTGAAAAACTGTTTTTT. Its protein is CASSSGRDRGSEKLFF.